Below are 26 T cell receptor beta chains sequenced from a single sample in a study of vaccination and CD4 T cells after COVID-19. No antigens are known for them. Sequenced with the Oncomine TCR Beta short-read assay was DNA taken from cultured CD4+ T cells. TCRdb used MiXCR to reprocess the PCR reads, holding one entry per CDR3 protein. The repertoire holds more than 20,000 distinct CDR3 sequences, with 40% to 45% as singletons. Time point noted: late sampling 161 to 241 days after vaccination in a few convalescent patients. Regarding treatment: roughly 11-day PBMC culture with coronavirus spike peptide pools or control peptides (ViraFEST assay). The sequenced sample was CD4+ T cells from blood, cultured in vitro, obtained about 7 months after SARS-CoV-2 vaccination. These receptors were taken from a human donor who had recovered from COVID-19.

The chain employs TRBV4-2 and TRBJ2-2; TRBD1 or TRBD2 may be the D gene (5 bases each). Germline V gene data show CDR1 as LGHNA and CDR2 as YNFKEQ. Trimming pared 2 bases from V and 3 bases from J, leaving 16 bases between. The CDR3 has 17 residues. CDR3 coding DNA: TGTGCCAGCAGCCAAAGGCTCGGGACGGACTACACCGGGGAGCTGTTTTTT. Encoded protein: CASSQRLGTDYTGELFF.

The V gene is TRBV25-1, the J gene TRBJ2-1, with 8 positions matching TRBD1. This CDR3 comprises 14 residues. The V gene's germline CDR1 is MGHDK and CDR2 SYGVNS. After removal of 6 bases from V and 3 bases from J, the junction contained 4 bases not matched to a gene. The CDR3 loop is CASRSGGHYNEQFF. The CDR3 nucleotides are TGTGCCAGCAGGTCAGGGGGCCACTACAATGAGCAGTTCTTC.

The chain recombines TRBV7-8 with TRBJ2-1; no definite D call. Germline assignment: CDR1 SGHVS and CDR2 FQNEAQ. This CDR3 has 13 residues. Trimming left V 1 base short and J 8 bases short, with 9 bases between. CDR3 coding DNA: TGTGCCAGCAGCTTAGTGTCGTCGGATGAGCAGTTCTTC. It is translated as CASSLVSSDEQFF.

V gene TRBV7-9 combines with J gene TRBJ2-7; D gene ambiguous. Germline CDR1 is SEHNR and CDR2 is FQNEAQ (reference sequence). The V end lost 2 bases, the J end lost 0 bases, and 14 bases lay between the germline ends. This CDR3 region has 16 residues. The CDR3 DNA sequence: TGTGCCAGCAGCTTATTCGAGTTCGGAGCCTCCTACGAGCAGTACTTC. It specifies CASSLFEFGASYEQYF.

By share, this clonotype counts as medium-sized. V and J are TRBV7-8 and TRBJ2-7; D tentatively fits TRBD1 or TRBD2 (5 bases each). The V end lost 5 bases, the J end lost 3 bases, and 14 bases lay between the germline ends. This CDR3 contains 14 residues. In germline, CDR1 is SGHVS, CDR2 FQNEAQ. The CDR3: CASSENGGYYEQYF. As DNA, the CDR3 is TGTGCCAGCAGCGAGAATGGGGGTTACTACGAGCAGTACTTC.

This sequence joins TRBV28 and TRBJ2-1, with 9 nucleotides matching TRBD2. Germline V gene lookup returns CDR1 MDHEN and CDR2 SYDVKM. V shed 8 bases and J 2 bases; nucleotides not matched to a gene: 10. This CDR3 region has 16 residues. In DNA form, the CDR3 reads TGTGCCAGCCGTTCCCCTCTAGCGGGGACCTACAATGAGCAGTTCTTC. Translated: CASRSPLAGTYNEQFF.

This sequence joins TRBV12-3 or TRBV12-4 and TRBJ2-5; D gene uncertain. Deletions cut 2 bases from V and 3 bases from J, with 4 bases between. This CDR3 is 12 amino acids long. The CDR3 DNA sequence: TGTGCCAGCAGTTTATCGGAAGAGACCCAGTACTTC. As protein: CASSLSEETQYF.

The chain has TRBV6-1 and TRBJ1-2; D is unresolved. CDR3 length: 13 residues. V lost 3 bases to trimming and J lost 2 bases, with 7 bases between them. In germline, CDR1 is MNHNS, CDR2 SASEGT. CDR3 protein: CASSETKNYGYTF. CDR3 in DNA: TGTGCCAGCAGTGAGACAAAAAACTATGGCTACACCTTC.

In this sample, this clonotype turned up a few times. This chain joins TRBV20-1 and TRBJ2-7; D is tentatively TRBD1 or TRBD2 (5 bases each). Trimming stripped 0 bases from V and 3 bases from J, with 15 bases between. Germline assignment: CDR1 DFQATT and CDR2 SNEGSKA (reference sequence). The CDR3 is 15 amino acids. CDR3 coding DNA: TGCAGTGCTAGAGATGGTAGGGGAGATCTCTACGAGCAGTACTTC. It is translated as CSARDGRGDLYEQYF.

This clonotype is categorized as medium-sized. The rearrangement links TRBV28 to TRBJ2-7; D is undetermined. The CDR3 length is 13 residues. Trimming pared 6 bases from V and 5 bases from J, leaving 14 bases between. Germline V gene data show CDR1 as MDHEN and CDR2 as SYDVKM. The CDR3 DNA follows: TGTGCCAGCAGGGGGATGGTGGGGAACGAGCAGTACTTC. Protein sequence: CASRGMVGNEQYF.

V gene TRBV15 combines with J gene TRBJ2-1; 8 bases agree with TRBD2. The CDR3 contains 17 residues. Unmatched junction bases numbered 7, after V lost 3 bases and J lost 0 bases. Looked up from germline, CDR1 is LNHNV and CDR2 is YYDKDF (reference sequence). The CDR3 DNA reads as TGTGCCACCAGCAGGTATTTAGCGGGGCCCTCCTACAATGAGCAGTTCTTC. Amino acid sequence: CATSRYLAGPSYNEQFF.

The chain combines TRBV20-1 with TRBJ1-3, with a possible D match to TRBD1 (6 bases). Germline assignment: CDR1 DFQATT and CDR2 SNEGSKA (reference sequence). V was trimmed by 5 bases and J by 0 bases, leaving 14 bases between them. The CDR3 runs 15 residues. The CDR3 protein is CSAETGTSSGNTIYF. In nucleotides, the CDR3 is TGCAGTGCTGAAACAGGGACGAGCTCTGGAAACACCATATATTTT.

This clonotype was observed a handful of times. This sequence joins TRBV20-1 and TRBJ2-3, with a possible D match to TRBD2 (7 bases). CDR1 is DFQATT and CDR2 is SNEGSKA in the germline V gene (reference sequence). The CDR3 loop spans 14 amino acids. V shed 5 bases and J shed 2 bases, with 14 bases lying between them. The CDR3 bases are TGCAGTGCTGGGGGCGGGAGTGACACAGATACGCAGTATTTT. Amino acid sequence: CSAGGGSDTDTQYF.

This rearrangement joins TRBV7-9 to TRBJ2-1; 7 bases are shared with TRBD1. The CDR3 covers 14 residues. Germline V gene sequence: CDR1 SEHNR, CDR2 FQNEAQ (reference sequence). V lost 6 bases, J lost 10 bases, and 12 bases stayed unmatched. CDR3 amino acids: CASSEQGILGEQFF. The CDR3 DNA sequence: TGTGCCAGCAGTGAACAGGGGATTCTGGGGGAGCAGTTCTTC.

V is TRBV19 and J is TRBJ1-1; no firm D call. CDR3 size: 12 residues. Germline CDR1 reads LNHDA; CDR2 reads SQIVND (reference sequence). V gave up 5 bases and J gave up 5 bases, with 9 bases separating them. CDR3 loop: CASSPDGTEAFF. The CDR3 nucleotides read TGTGCCAGTAGTCCGGACGGGACTGAAGCTTTCTTT.

This clonotype was counted only a few times. This chain connects TRBV24-1 to TRBJ2-5; 7 nucleotides line up with TRBD2. V shed 3 bases, J shed 3 bases, and the junction held 3 bases outside the gene matches. CDR1 and CDR2 (germline): KGHDR, SFDVKD. The CDR3 contains 14 residues. The CDR3 protein is CATSDPRGEETQYF. The CDR3 DNA reads TGTGCCACCAGTGATCCCCGGGGGGAAGAGACCCAGTACTTC.

With respect to this clonotype: Germline and junction disagree at one end, which may indicate a read error. The chain is built from TRBV7-6 and TRBJ2-1; 11 nucleotides align to TRBD2. Germline-derived CDR1 and CDR2 are SGHVS and FNYEAQ. This CDR3 spans 15 amino acids. Here the CDR3 DNA reads TGTGCTAGCAGCTTAGGCACTAGCGGGAGCAATGAGCAGTTCTTC. It is translated as CASSLGTSGSNEQFF.

The V and J genes are TRBV28 and TRBJ2-7; 7 bases agree with TRBD1. Trimming at V came to 7 bases and at J to 2 bases, leaving 17 bases not matched to a gene. Germline loops: CDR1 MDHEN, CDR2 SYDVKM. The CDR3 is made up of 17 amino acids. CDR3 DNA sequence: TGTGCCAGCACCCCAAGTCTAGGGGGCTCCCTACCCTACGAGCAGTACTTC. It encodes CASTPSLGGSLPYEQYF.

This clonotype qualifies as large. The rearrangement uses TRBV15 and TRBJ2-5; 7 nucleotides line up with TRBD2. The germline V gene encodes CDR1 LNHNV and CDR2 YYDKDF (reference sequence). Trimming at V came to 5 bases and at J to 5 bases, leaving 5 bases not matched to a gene. The CDR3 contains 13 residues. CDR3 sequence: CATSDVGGETQYF. The DNA of the CDR3 is TGTGCCACCAGCGACGTGGGGGGGGAGACCCAGTACTTC.

The V call is TRBV29-1, the J call TRBJ1-2; 8 bases are a match to TRBD1. The CDR3 is 15 residues long. The V gene's germline CDR1 is SQVTM and CDR2 ANQGSEA. Unmatched junction bases numbered 14, after V lost 6 bases and J lost 5 bases. In DNA form, the CDR3 reads TGCAGCGTCCATCAACAGGGGGGAACTGGGTATGGCTACACCTTC. It codes for CSVHQQGGTGYGYTF.

A few counts support this clonotype. The genes are TRBV7-2 and TRBJ2-5; a weak D match, TRBD1 (6 bases). Per the germline V gene, CDR1 is SGHTA and CDR2 is FQGNSA. The CDR3 is 13 residues long. Between the trimmed V and J ends, which lost 1 base and 5 bases, there was a span of 8 bases. CDR3 coding DNA: TGTGCCAGCAGCTTAGGGACAGCGGAGACCCAGTACTTC. Translation: CASSLGTAETQYF.

The V gene is TRBV20-1, the J gene TRBJ2-1, with a weak D call TRBD2 (5 bases). V lost 6 bases to trimming and J lost 3 bases, with 12 bases between them. The germline CDR1 and CDR2 sequences are DFQATT and SNEGSKA (reference sequence). The length of the CDR3 is 13 residues. The CDR3 DNA is TGCAGTGCCAAGACTAATAACTACAATGAGCAGTTCTTC. Protein product: CSAKTNNYNEQFF.

This clonotype was recorded a few times. This chain links TRBV24-1 with TRBJ2-5; 10 nucleotides agree with TRBD1. This CDR3 has 15 amino acids. In germline, CDR1 is KGHDR, CDR2 SFDVKD. Trimming took 3 bases from V and 5 from J; bases not matched to a gene: 5. In nucleotides, the CDR3 is TGTGCCACCAGTGATGCGGGACAGGGGACGGAGACCCAGTACTTC. It is translated as CATSDAGQGTETQYF.

Only a few counts were recorded for this clonotype. This chain links TRBV27 with TRBJ2-7, with D uncertain. The CDR3 extends over 16 amino acids. Looked up from germline, CDR1 is MNHEY and CDR2 is SMNVEV (reference sequence). Trimming pared 6 bases from V and 0 bases from J, leaving 18 bases between. The CDR3 sequence: CASSNLRLLSSYEQYF. In DNA, the CDR3 is TGTGCCAGCAGCAATCTAAGACTCTTGAGCTCCTACGAGCAGTACTTC.

There are a few counts of this clonotype. J is TRBJ1-5 and V is TRBV28; possible D gene TRBD1, 5 bases. V shed 2 bases and J shed 10 bases, with 18 bases lying between them. This CDR3 has 15 amino acids. Germline V CDR1 and CDR2: MDHEN, SYDVKM. CDR3 DNA: TGTGCCAGCAGTTTAACTGTGGGGCCAGTTAAACCCCAGCATTTT. Translation gives CASSLTVGPVKPQHF.

The chain is built from TRBV6-2 or TRBV6-3 and TRBJ2-5, with unresolved D. The CDR3 extends over 15 amino acids. Germline V CDR1 and CDR2: MNHEY, SVGEGT. V lost 4 bases to trimming and J lost 6 bases, with 18 bases between them. The CDR3 sequence is CASSSGYPSPKTQYF. The CDR3 DNA reads as TGTGCCAGCAGTTCGGGCTATCCCTCCCCCAAGACCCAGTACTTC.